Listed here are 20 T cell receptor beta chains from one sample, sequenced in a study of shared clonotypes between healthy human individuals. The table came from immunoSEQ multiplex PCR; TCRdb's copy has only in-frame clones and leaves some out. The table includes about 2.4 million clones, roughly 93% detected once. The sequencing input was naive CD4+ T cells from PBMCs. Stated subset: CD45RA+ positively selected. The source of these receptors is a young man in good health. Some clones in this sample may be carry-over from other donors' samples.

The rearrangement uses TRBV9 and TRBJ2-7; 8 bases agree with TRBD1. Germline CDR1 and CDR2: SGDLS and YYNGEE. The V segment lost 4 bases and the J segment 3 bases; nucleotides outside the gene matches: 6. The CDR3 runs 14 residues. The CDR3 nucleotides are TGTGCCAGCAGCCCAGGACAGGGATACTACGAGCAGTACTTC. This gives the protein CASSPGQGYYEQYF.

V gene TRBV5-1 combines with J gene TRBJ2-5; D is unresolved. Germline assignment: CDR1 SGHRS and CDR2 YFSETQ. V dropped 1 base and J dropped 3 bases, with 7 bases sitting between them. This CDR3 comprises 13 residues. The CDR3 DNA follows: TGCGCCAGCAGCTTGATTTGGGAAGAGACCCAGTACTTC. Translating it yields CASSLIWEETQYF.

The V call is TRBV25-1, the J call TRBJ2-7; 7 bases match TRBD1. In germline, CDR1 is MGHDK, CDR2 SYGVNS. There are 14 residues in the CDR3. The V and J ends lost 7 bases and 4 bases, in that order; junction bases with no gene match: 10. The CDR3 region has the DNA TGTGCCAGCACTCCTGGGACAGCCCAGTACGAGCAGTACTTC. It translates to CASTPGTAQYEQYF.

This chain joins TRBV7-2 and TRBJ1-1, with D perhaps TRBD1 (5 bases). This CDR3 has 14 amino acids. The V end lost 7 bases, the J end lost 1 base, and 13 bases lay between the germline ends. CDR1 and CDR2 from the germline V gene are SGHTA and FQGNSA. The CDR3 reads CASTRDRWNTEAFF. CDR3 coding DNA: TGTGCCAGCACCCGCGACAGATGGAACACTGAAGCTTTCTTT.

This chain connects TRBV6-6 to TRBJ1-2; D call uncertain. Germline V gene sequence: CDR1 MNHNY, CDR2 SVGAGI (reference sequence). The CDR3 length is 14 residues. V was cut by 0 bases and J by 9 bases, with 14 bases left in between. The CDR3, as DNA: TGTGCCAGCAGTTACTCTGGGCCCGAGACAAGCTACACCTTC. Residues: CASSYSGPETSYTF.

The genes are TRBV19 and TRBJ1-5, with a tentative D call TRBD1 (5 bases). Trimming removed 7 bases at V and 6 bases at J, with 22 bases between. Germline loops: CDR1 LNHDA, CDR2 SQIVND (reference sequence). This CDR3 spans 16 amino acids. DNA of the CDR3: TGTGCCAGTAAGGACCAGCAGGCAGGGCGTCTTCAGCCCCAGCATTTT. Protein product: CASKDQQAGRLQPQHF.

The chain joins TRBV29-1 to TRBJ2-7, with TRBD1 as a possible D gene (5 bases). Germline CDR1 and CDR2: SQVTM and ANQGSEA. V shed 6 bases and J shed 0 bases, with 12 bases lying between them. The CDR3 runs 13 residues. This chain's CDR3 is CSVIKDNSYEQYF. The CDR3 region has the DNA TGCAGCGTGATTAAGGACAACTCCTACGAGCAGTACTTC.

The chain joins TRBV5-1 to TRBJ2-6; TRBD1 might be the D (5 bases). V gave up 7 bases and J gave up 0 bases, with 17 bases separating them. This CDR3 has 17 residues. The germline V gene encodes CDR1 SGHRS and CDR2 YFSETQ. The chain's CDR3 is CASDPVGASSGANVLTF. In nucleotides, the CDR3 is TGCGCCAGCGATCCGGTAGGGGCTAGCTCTGGGGCCAACGTCCTGACTTTC.

The chain uses TRBV5-8 and TRBJ1-3; 7 nucleotides agree with TRBD1. Germline trimming cut 3 bases from V and 7 bases from J; bases unmatched to any gene: 7. There are 14 residues in the CDR3. Per germline, CDR1 SGHTS and CDR2 YDEGEE. The DNA of the CDR3 is TGTGCCAGCAGCTCCACAGGGGTCTCGAACACCATATATTTT. Translation: CASSSTGVSNTIYF.

The V call is TRBV7-2, the J call TRBJ1-1; D possibly corresponds to TRBD1 (5 bases). This CDR3 contains 15 residues. V lost 3 bases, J lost 6 bases, and 17 bases lay in between. The V gene's germline CDR1 is SGHTA and CDR2 FQGNSA. CDR3 sequence reads: CASSFPGRSSPEAFF. The CDR3 nucleotides read TGTGCCAGCAGCTTCCCGGGACGCTCCAGTCCTGAAGCTTTCTTT.

J is TRBJ2-1 and V is TRBV5-4, with a possible D match to TRBD1 (6 bases). The germline V and J ends were trimmed by 1 base and 3 bases, with 14 bases remaining between them. The CDR3 runs 16 residues. The V gene's germline CDR1 is SGHNT and CDR2 YYREEE (reference sequence). CDR3 sequence (DNA): TGTGCCAGCAGCTTGATACAGGGAGAGGGCTACAATGAGCAGTTCTTC. Translated: CASSLIQGEGYNEQFF.

The chain employs TRBV14 and TRBJ1-1; weak D call: TRBD1 (5 bases). This CDR3 is built from 16 residues. Germline CDR1 is SGHDN and CDR2 is FVKESK. V was shortened by 0 bases and J by 5 bases, with 16 bases between the two germline ends. CDR3 sequence reads: CASSQDWGRVNTEAFF. CDR3 in DNA: TGTGCCAGCAGCCAAGATTGGGGCAGGGTAAATACTGAAGCTTTCTTT. The full variable domain, with the rest looked up from reference TRBV14 and TRBJ1-1, is EAGVTQFPSHSVIEKGQTVTLRCDPISGHDNLYWYRRVMGKEIKFLLHFVKESKQDESGMPNNRFLAERTGGTYSTLKVQPAELEDSGVYFCASSQDWGRVNTEAFFGQGTRLTVV.

This clone was counted a single time. Additional DNA sequences in this sample encode the identical CDR3. The genes are TRBV6-5 and TRBJ1-1; 8 bases map to TRBD1. The V gene end was trimmed by 0 bases and the J gene end by 3 bases; junction bases not matched to a gene: 3. This CDR3 spans 15 amino acids. CDR1 and CDR2 (germline): MNHEY, SVGAGI. The chain's CDR3 is CASSYSDRGDTEAFF. The CDR3 DNA follows: TGTGCCAGCAGTTACTCCGACAGGGGAGACACTGAAGCTTTCTTT.

The genes are TRBV7-2 and TRBJ2-5; TRBD2 is a possible D gene (5 bases). Deletions cut 1 base from V and 2 bases from J, with 14 bases between. CDR1 is SGHTA, CDR2 FQGNSA, per germline. The length of the CDR3 is 16 residues. CDR3 sequence: CASSLGRAGGQETQYF. As DNA, the CDR3 is TGTGCCAGCAGCTTAGGTAGGGCAGGAGGTCAAGAGACCCAGTACTTC. Together with reference TRBV7-2 and TRBJ2-5, the CDR3 gives the full variable domain: GAGVSQSPSNKVTEKGKDVELRCDPISGHTALYWYRQSLGQGLEFLIYFQGNSAPDKSGLPSDRFSAERTGGSVSTLTIQRTQQEDSAVYLCASSLGRAGGQETQYFGPGTRLLVL.

The V and J genes are TRBV7-2 and TRBJ1-5, with TRBD1 matching over 12 bases. Germline CDR1 SGHTA, CDR2 FQGNSA. The ends lost 5 bases at V and 1 base at J; junction bases unmatched: 9. The CDR3 has 18 residues. DNA of the CDR3: TGTGCCAGCAGCCGATGGGGACAGGGGGCGGGGAGCAATCAGCCCCAGCATTTT. Translation: CASSRWGQGAGSNQPQHF.

The chain carries TRBV10-2 and TRBJ2-7; 8 nucleotides match TRBD1. CDR3 length: 15 amino acids. V shed 6 bases, J shed 3 bases, and the junction held 10 bases outside the gene matches. Germline V CDR1 and CDR2: WSHSY, SAAADI. As DNA, the CDR3 is TGCGCCAGCAGCCACGGACAGGGAGGAGTCTACGAGCAGTACTTC. Its translation: CASSHGQGGVYEQYF.

CDR3 loop: CASSLGGPPHYEQYF. The CDR3 coding sequence is TGTGCCAGCAGCTTAGGGGGCCCACCCCACTACGAGCAGTACTTC. The chain employs TRBV7-2 and TRBJ2-7, with D perhaps TRBD1 (5 bases). Germline assignment: CDR1 SGHTA and CDR2 FQGNSA. V was pared by 1 base and J by 3 bases, with 13 bases between. The CDR3 totals 15 residues.

The chain uses TRBV5-1 and TRBJ1-1; tentative D call: TRBD1 (5 bases). V dropped 5 bases and J dropped 5 bases, with 16 bases sitting between them. Germline V gene data show CDR1 as SGHRS and CDR2 as YFSETQ. CDR3 length equals 14 residues. This CDR3 is CASRGVLGRTEAFF. The DNA for the CDR3 is TGCGCCAGCAGGGGGGTGCTAGGGAGGACTGAAGCTTTCTTT.

The chain couples TRBV7-9 to TRBJ2-3; 11 bases agree with TRBD2. The CDR3 is 17 residues long. Germline V lookup: CDR1 SEHNR, CDR2 FQNEAQ (reference sequence). V trimming: 4 bases; J trimming: 1 base; junction bases outside the gene matches: 7. DNA of the CDR3: TGTGCCAGCAGCTGGGGACTAGCGGAGACCCGCACAGATACGCAGTATTTT. Translation gives CASSWGLAETRTDTQYF.

This sequence joins TRBV25-1 and TRBJ2-3, with 14 bases lining up with TRBD2. Per germline, CDR1 MGHDK and CDR2 SYGVNS. V dropped 5 bases and J dropped 7; count of bases not matched to a gene: 8. CDR3 length: 16 residues. CDR3: CASSSRLAGGLNTQYF. CDR3 DNA: TGTGCCAGCAGTTCCCGACTAGCGGGAGGGCTGAATACGCAGTATTTT.